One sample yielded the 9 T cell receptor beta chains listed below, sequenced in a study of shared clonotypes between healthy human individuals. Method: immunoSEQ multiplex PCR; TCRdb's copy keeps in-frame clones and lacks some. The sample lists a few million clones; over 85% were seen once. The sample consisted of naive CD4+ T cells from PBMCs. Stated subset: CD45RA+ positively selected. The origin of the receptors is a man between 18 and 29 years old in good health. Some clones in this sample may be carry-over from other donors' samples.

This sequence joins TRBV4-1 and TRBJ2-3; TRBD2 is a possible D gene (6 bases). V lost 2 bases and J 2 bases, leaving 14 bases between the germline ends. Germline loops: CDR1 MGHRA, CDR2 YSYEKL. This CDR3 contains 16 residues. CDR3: CASSQMASEYTDTQYF. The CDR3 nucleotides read TGCGCCAGCAGCCAAATGGCTAGCGAATACACAGATACGCAGTATTTT.

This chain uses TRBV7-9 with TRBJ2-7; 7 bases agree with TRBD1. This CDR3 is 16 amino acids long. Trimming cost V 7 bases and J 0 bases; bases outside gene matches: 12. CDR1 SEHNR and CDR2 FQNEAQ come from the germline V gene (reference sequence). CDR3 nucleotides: TGTGCCAGCACCCTCTACAGGGGCGACAGCTCCTACGAGCAGTACTTC. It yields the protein CASTLYRGDSSYEQYF.

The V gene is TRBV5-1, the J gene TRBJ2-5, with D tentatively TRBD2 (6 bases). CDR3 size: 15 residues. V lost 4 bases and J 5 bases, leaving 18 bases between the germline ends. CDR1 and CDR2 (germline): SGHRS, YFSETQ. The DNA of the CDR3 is TGCGCCAGCAGCGTGGTGGCGGGGCTCGCGGAGACCCAGTACTTC. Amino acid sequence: CASSVVAGLAETQYF. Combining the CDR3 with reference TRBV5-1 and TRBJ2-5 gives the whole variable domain KAGVTQTPRYLIKTRGQQVTLSCSPISGHRSVSWYQQTPGQGLQFLFEYFSETQRNKGNFPGRFSGRQFSNSRSEMNVSTLELGDSALYLCASSVVAGLAETQYFGPGTRLLVL.

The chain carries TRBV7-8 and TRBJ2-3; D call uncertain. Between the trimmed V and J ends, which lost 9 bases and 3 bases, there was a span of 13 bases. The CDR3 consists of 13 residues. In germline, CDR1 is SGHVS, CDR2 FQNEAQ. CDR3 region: CASHPRITDTQYF. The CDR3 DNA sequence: TGTGCCAGTCATCCGCGCATAACAGATACGCAGTATTTT.

Written as DNA, the CDR3 is TGTGCCAGCAGCCCGCGAAGGAAGGCGAATCAGCCCCAGCATTTT. As protein: CASSPRRKANQPQHF. This chain joins TRBV28 and TRBJ1-5, with D uncertain. The CDR3 sequence is 15 residues long. With 6 bases removed from V and 4 bases from J, the gap between germline ends came to 16 bases. CDR1 is MDHEN, CDR2 SYDVKM, per germline.

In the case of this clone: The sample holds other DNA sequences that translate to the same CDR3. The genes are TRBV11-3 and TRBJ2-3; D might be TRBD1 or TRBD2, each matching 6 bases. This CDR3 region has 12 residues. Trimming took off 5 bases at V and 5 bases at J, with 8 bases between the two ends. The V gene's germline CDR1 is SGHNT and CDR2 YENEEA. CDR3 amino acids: CASSRGRDTQYF. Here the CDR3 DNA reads TGTGCCAGCAGCCGGGGGCGAGATACGCAGTATTTT.

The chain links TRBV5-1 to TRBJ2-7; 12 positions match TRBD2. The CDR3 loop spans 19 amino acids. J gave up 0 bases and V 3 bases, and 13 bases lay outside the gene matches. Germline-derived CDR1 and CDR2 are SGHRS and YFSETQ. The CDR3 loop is CASSWYGTSGSLSSYEQYF. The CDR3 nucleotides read TGCGCCAGCAGCTGGTACGGGACTAGCGGGTCTCTGAGCTCCTACGAGCAGTACTTC. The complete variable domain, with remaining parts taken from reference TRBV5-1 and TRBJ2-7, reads KAGVTQTPRYLIKTRGQQVTLSCSPISGHRSVSWYQQTPGQGLQFLFEYFSETQRNKGNFPGRFSGRQFSNSRSEMNVSTLELGDSALYLCASSWYGTSGSLSSYEQYFGPGTRLTVT.

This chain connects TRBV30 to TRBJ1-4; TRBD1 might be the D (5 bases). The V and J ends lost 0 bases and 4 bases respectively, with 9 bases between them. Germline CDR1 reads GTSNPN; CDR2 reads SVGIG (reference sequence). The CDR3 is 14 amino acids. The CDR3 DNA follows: TGTGCCTGGAGTGTACGGGGACGTAATGAAAAACTGTTTTTT. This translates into CAWSVRGRNEKLFF.

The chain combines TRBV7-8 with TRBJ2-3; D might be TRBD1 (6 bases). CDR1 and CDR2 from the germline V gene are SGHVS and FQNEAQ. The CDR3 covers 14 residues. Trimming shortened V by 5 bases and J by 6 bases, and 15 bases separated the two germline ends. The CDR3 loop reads CASSPWTVTDTQYF. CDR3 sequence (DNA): TGTGCCAGCAGCCCCTGGACAGTAACGGATACGCAGTATTTT.